This record concerns one TCR beta chain sequence. The sample comes from a study of blood T cell repertoires in COVID-19. Methods used by the authors: For nucleated cells, counts were estimated from reference gene primer amplification. The assay was immunoSEQ multiplex PCR, and TCRdb's table has in-frame clones only and misses some. That table furnishes V, J and clone size, whereas the DNA furnished D and trimming. The sample has about 300,000 clones; approximately 88% are singletons. Losses at the gene ends were 4 bases for V and 3 bases for J; bases not matched to a gene: 5. The CDR3 contains 14 residues. Germline V CDR1 and CDR2: SGHRS, YFSETQ.

The chain carries TRBV5-1 and TRBJ2-3, with 7 bases lining up with TRBD1. The sample taken for sequencing was peripheral blood. This receptor was taken from a woman in her twenties or thirties who had recovered from COVID-19. The CDR3 DNA follows: TGCGCCAGCAGCCCCACAGGGGCAACAGATACGCAGTATTTT. Translation gives CASSPTGATDTQYF.